These T cell receptor beta chains were read from a single sample in a study of blood T cell repertoires in COVID-19. Generated by immunoSEQ multiplex PCR, the TCRdb table keeps only in-frame clones and is missing some. This sample has about 140,000 clones; about 87% occur once, and the top ten carry 10% to 12%. The sequenced sample consisted of PBMCs or T cells enriched from blood (not recorded which). The receptors derive from a man aged 60-69 years who had recovered from COVID-19. Each CDR3 is given with its conserved first and last residue. A D gene is named only where the DNA matches it firmly. Expanded clones are given a class, and other clones once, few, many or no size at all.

j_call | d_call | v_call | clone_size | cdr3_aa | cdr3_nt
TRBJ2-2 | TRBD1 | TRBV2 | . | CASSAPGQLNTGELFF | TGTGCCAGCAGCGCGCCGGGACAGTTGAACACCGGGGAGCTGTTTTTT
TRBJ1-5 | . | TRBV28 | few | CASSLRDTRQPQHF | TGTGCCAGCAGTTTACGGGACACAAGGCAGCCCCAGCATTTT
TRBJ1-2 | . | TRBV11-2 | . | CASTRGALNYGYTF | TGTGCCAGCACCCGCGGGGCCCTAAACTATGGCTACACCTTC
TRBJ2-7 | TRBD1 | TRBV7-9 | . | CASSWDRGSSYEQYF | TGTGCCAGCAGCTGGGACAGGGGGAGCTCCTACGAGCAGTACTTC
TRBJ2-5 | TRBD1 | TRBV18 | . | CASSRNRGRGETQYF | TGTGCCAGCTCTCGAAACAGGGGGCGCGGGGAGACCCAGTACTTC
TRBJ2-6 | . | TRBV2 | once | CASGLYRSSGANVLTF | TGTGCCAGCGGTCTTTACAGAAGCTCTGGGGCCAACGTCCTGACTTTC
TRBJ1-1 | . | TRBV19 | . | CASQEGESAFF | TGTGCCAGTCAAGAGGGAGAATCGGCTTTCTTT
TRBJ1-1 | . | TRBV7-9 | . | CASSGRPEAFF | TGTGCCAGCAGCGGGCGTCCTGAAGCTTTCTTT
TRBJ1-2 | TRBD1 | TRBV5-1 | . | CASRDSKHGYTF | TGCGCCAGCCGGGACAGCAAGCATGGCTACACCTTC
TRBJ2-3 | . | TRBV3-1/TRBV3-2 | . | CASSRGPPLSPPDTQYF | TGTGCCAGCAGCCGCGGGCCTCCACTATCTCCCCCAGATACGCAGTATTTT
TRBJ2-6 | . | TRBV6-5 | . | CASRHISGANVLTF | TGTGCCAGCAGACACATTTCTGGGGCCAACGTCCTGACTTTC
TRBJ1-5 | . | TRBV7-8 | . | CASSPTGWSNQPQHF | TGTGCCAGCAGCCCCACAGGGTGGAGCAATCAGCCCCAGCATTTT